This note documents a single TCR beta chain sequence. CDR3 length: 14 amino acids. CDR1 and CDR2 from the germline V gene are KGHSH and LQKENI. V gave up 3 bases and J gave up 9 bases; unmatched junction bases: 8. This sample was included in a study of blood T cell repertoires in COVID-19. Study background: The United States, Italy and Spain provided the acute and convalescent COVID-19 samples.

The authors' processing: Cell counts per sample came from amplifying reference gene primers. The assay was immunoSEQ multiplex PCR, and TCRdb's table has in-frame clones only and misses some. The DNA gave D and trimming, while V, J and clone size come from that table. The sample records almost 350,000 clones, around 90% being singletons. Seattle-derived patients entered the study during active infection and were followed longitudinally. The sample taken for sequencing was peripheral blood. The chain uses TRBV18 and TRBJ2-1; 7 positions agree with TRBD2. This receptor was obtained from a woman between 55 and 75 years old with COVID-19, enrolled during active disease. CDR3 residues: CASSPVGGGGEQFF. The CDR3, as DNA: TGTGCCAGCTCACCCGTTGGCGGGGGTGGTGAGCAGTTCTTC. The full variable domain, completed using reference TRBV18 and TRBJ2-1, is NAGVMQNPRHLVRRRGQEARLRCSPMKGHSHVYWYRQLPEEGLKFMVYLQKENIIDESGMPKERFSAEFPKEGPSILRIQQVVRGDSAAYFCASSPVGGGGEQFFGPGTRLTVL.